The 20 T cell receptor beta chains listed next were all sequenced from one sample in a study of response to subunit inactivated influenza vaccine. TCRdb re-analysed the RT-PCR reads in MiXCR, keeping a single row per CDR3 protein. This sample carries about 830,000 distinct CDR3 sequences, around a sixth of them seen once, and the ten largest clones take around 9.9%. This specimen was PBMCs from blood, taken less than 6 days after vaccination. The receptors derive from a man in his fifties or sixties who received an inactivated influenza vaccine.

This clonotype came up many times. DNA for the CDR3: TGCGCCAGCAGCTTGGCGCCAGGGTCCTACGAGCAGTACTTC. The encoded protein is CASSLAPGSYEQYF. The rearrangement uses TRBV5-1 and TRBJ2-7; D might be TRBD1 (5 bases). Trimming shortened V by 0 bases and J by 1 base, and 8 bases separated the two germline ends. The CDR3 has 14 residues. Germline V gene lookup returns CDR1 SGHRS and CDR2 YFSETQ.

This rearrangement joins TRBV19 to TRBJ1-1, with TRBD1 matching 7 bases. V was pared by 10 bases and J by 1 base, with 9 bases of the junction left unmatched. The germline CDR1 and CDR2 sequences are LNHDA and SQIVND (reference sequence). This CDR3 has 14 amino acids. This chain's CDR3 is CATRQGLWNTEAFF. The CDR3 region has the DNA TGTGCCACAAGACAGGGTTTATGGAACACTGAAGCTTTCTTT.

There are many counts of this clonotype. The chain joins TRBV29-1 to TRBJ2-7; TRBD1 matches at 8 bases. With 0 bases clipped from V and 1 base from J, the junction kept 8 bases outside the gene matches. The CDR3 has 16 amino acids. Germline lookup yields CDR1 SQVTM and CDR2 ANQGSEA. In nucleotides, the CDR3 is TGCAGCGTTGAAGATATGGCAGGGGGCCTATCCTACGAGCAGTACTTC. Translation gives CSVEDMAGGLSYEQYF.

This clonotype was seen a few times. The CDR3 DNA reads TGTGCCAGCAGTCTTAGGGGAGGAGGGGGGTACGAGCAGTACTTC. This sequence encodes CASSLRGGGGYEQYF. V gene TRBV12-3 or TRBV12-4 combines with J gene TRBJ2-7; D tentatively fits TRBD1 or TRBD2 (6 bases each). This CDR3 region has 15 residues. V lost 5 bases and J 4 bases, leaving 18 bases between the germline ends.

This clonotype was detected a few times. This chain connects TRBV4-2 to TRBJ1-6; TRBD1 matches at 7 bases. Per the germline V gene, CDR1 is LGHNA and CDR2 is YNFKEQ. There are 15 residues in the CDR3. V trimming: 2 bases; J trimming: 9 bases; junction bases outside the gene matches: 7. DNA of the CDR3: TGTGCCAGCAGCCAATCCCGGGACAGATTTTCACCCCTCCACTTT. Protein product: CASSQSRDRFSPLHF.

The chain combines TRBV20-1 with TRBJ2-1, with D uncertain. V shed 3 bases and J shed 0 bases, with 12 bases lying between them. Germline CDR1 DFQATT, CDR2 SNEGSKA (reference sequence). The CDR3 extends over 15 amino acids. CDR3 in DNA: TGCAGTGCTAGTAGTGGGCAGTCCTCCTACAATGAGCAGTTCTTC. Protein product: CSASSGQSSYNEQFF.

The J gene is TRBJ2-1, the V gene TRBV28; perhaps TRBD1 as D (6 bases). Trimming pared 6 bases from V and 2 bases from J, leaving 17 bases between. CDR1 is MDHEN, CDR2 SYDVKM, per germline. CDR3 length equals 16 residues. This CDR3 reads CASSRNRGSTYNEQFF. In nucleotides, the CDR3 is TGTGCCAGCAGCCGAAATAGGGGGTCAACCTACAATGAGCAGTTCTTC.

The rearrangement joins TRBV7-6 to TRBJ2-7; D might be TRBD2 (6 bases). This CDR3 has 15 amino acids. Germline-derived CDR1 and CDR2 are SGHVS and FNYEAQ. V was cut by 5 bases and J by 2 bases, with 16 bases left in between. The CDR3 sequence: CASSKQGGETYEQYF. The DNA of the CDR3 is TGTGCCAGCAGCAAGCAAGGCGGGGAGACCTACGAGCAGTACTTC. Variable domain in full (rest from reference TRBV7-6 and TRBJ2-7): GAGVSQSPRYKVTKRGQDVALRCDPISGHVSLYWYRQALGQGPEFLTYFNYEAQQDKSGLPNDRFSAERPEGSISTLTIQRTEQRDSAMYRCASSKQGGETYEQYFGPGTRLTVT.

This clonotype was observed a few times. The chain joins TRBV25-1 to TRBJ1-5; a weak D match, TRBD1 (5 bases). The germline gives CDR1 MGHDK, CDR2 SYGVNS. The V end was cut by 3 bases, the J end by 3 bases, with 15 bases between. The CDR3 spans 16 residues. CDR3 nucleotide sequence: TGTGCCAGCAGTGATGGTAACAGGCGCTTCAATCAGCCCCAGCATTTT. Protein product: CASSDGNRRFNQPQHF.

This clonotype occurred a few times. The V gene is TRBV4-3, the J gene TRBJ2-3; D is unresolved. Germline V gives CDR1 LGHNA, CDR2 YSLEER. CDR3 length: 14 amino acids. V was trimmed by 0 bases and J by 2 bases, leaving 6 bases between them. CDR3 coding DNA: TGCGCCAGCAGCCAAGAACGTCACACAGATACGCAGTATTTT. Its protein product is CASSQERHTDTQYF.

This clonotype was found a few times. The chain carries TRBV5-1 and TRBJ2-5, with a possible D match to TRBD1 (5 bases). The CDR3 sequence is 14 residues long. V lost 3 bases to trimming and J lost 1 base, with 10 bases between them. Germline V gives CDR1 SGHRS, CDR2 YFSETQ. CDR3 residues: CASSSGQVQETQYF. The CDR3 nucleotides read TGCGCCAGCAGCTCTGGACAAGTCCAAGAGACCCAGTACTTC.

The chain joins TRBV4-2 to TRBJ2-5, with 8 bases that match TRBD2. With 0 bases clipped from V and 4 bases from J, the junction kept 7 bases outside the gene matches. This CDR3 is built from 16 residues. Germline CDR1 and CDR2: LGHNA and YNFKEQ. DNA of the CDR3: TGTGCCAGCAGCCAAGATCGGGGGGGGGACGGAGAGACCCAGTACTTC. Translated, it gives CASSQDRGGDGETQYF.

V is TRBV4-2 and J is TRBJ1-6, with 9 bases identical to TRBD1. Looked up from germline, CDR1 is LGHNA and CDR2 is YNFKEQ. J lost 7 bases, V lost 0 bases, and 7 bases had no gene match. This CDR3 contains 17 residues. The CDR3 DNA is TGTGCCAGCAGCCAAGAATATTGGACAGGGGAGAATTCACCCCTCCACTTT. It specifies CASSQEYWTGENSPLHF.

The CDR3 nucleotides read TGTGCCAGCAGCTTAGCCCCTAAAAACTCCTACGAGCAGTACGTC. It encodes CASSLAPKNSYEQYV. This chain connects TRBV7-9 to TRBJ2-7; D is uncertain. With 0 bases removed from V and 0 bases from J, the gap between germline ends came to 9 bases. CDR1 and CDR2 (germline): SEHNR, FQNEAQ (reference sequence). The CDR3 has 15 residues.

This clonotype appeared many times. J is TRBJ2-1 and V is TRBV20-1, with D perhaps TRBD1 (6 bases). CDR3 length: 13 amino acids. Trimming shortened V by 6 bases and J by 4 bases, and 13 bases separated the two germline ends. The germline gives CDR1 DFQATT, CDR2 SNEGSKA (reference sequence). CDR3 sequence reads: CSAKTGQYNEQFF. In DNA, the CDR3 is TGCAGTGCCAAAACTGGACAGTACAATGAGCAGTTCTTC.

The chain links TRBV10-3 to TRBJ1-5; D possibly corresponds to TRBD1 (6 bases). With 3 bases removed from V and 3 bases from J, the gap between germline ends came to 15 bases. Germline CDR1 reads ENHRY; CDR2 reads SYGVKD. CDR3 length: 16 amino acids. In DNA, the CDR3 is TGTGCCATCAGTGAAGGCCCGACAGGAAACAATCAGCCCCAGCATTTT. The encoded protein is CAISEGPTGNNQPQHF.

This clonotype was detected a few times. The rearrangement links TRBV7-9 to TRBJ2-7; the D gene is possibly TRBD2 (5 bases). Trimming took off 3 bases at V and 7 bases at J, with 10 bases between the two ends. The germline V gene encodes CDR1 SEHNR and CDR2 FQNEAQ (reference sequence). This CDR3 contains 12 residues. The CDR3 protein is CASSFSSGEQYF. The CDR3 nucleotides read TGTGCCAGCAGCTTTTCCTCGGGGGAGCAGTACTTC.

The chain employs TRBV6-2 or TRBV6-3 and TRBJ2-7; 11 bases line up with TRBD2. CDR1 is MNHEY, CDR2 SVGEGT, per germline. The CDR3 is 15 amino acids. Trimming removed 6 bases from V and 0 bases from J; junction bases left unmatched: 4. The CDR3 reads CASRMTSGASYEQYF. The CDR3 region has the DNA TGTGCCAGCAGAATGACTAGCGGGGCCTCCTACGAGCAGTACTTC.

A few counts support this clonotype. One junction end does not reproduce the germline sequence, and a read error may be involved. The rearrangement links TRBV7-6 to TRBJ1-1; 7 positions agree with TRBD1. Germline V gives CDR1 SGHVS, CDR2 FNYEAQ. CDR3 length: 15 residues. The CDR3 DNA is TGTGCCAGCAGGTTAGGGGGCCGGGGCTACACTGAAGCTTTCTTT. It specifies CASRLGGRGYTEAFF.

This clonotype has at least ten counts. V usage is TRBV10-3 and J usage is TRBJ2-7; no clear D. This CDR3 spans 12 amino acids. Trimming pared 6 bases from V and 3 bases from J, leaving 9 bases between. Germline loops: CDR1 ENHRY, CDR2 SYGVKD. CDR3 in amino acids: CAISPNGYEQYF. DNA for the CDR3: TGTGCCATCAGCCCAAACGGCTACGAGCAGTACTTC.